This T cell receptor beta chain was identified during a study of immune evolution from preneoplasia to lung adenocarcinoma. Study-wide results and caveats: Later-stage lesions seemingly showed higher T cell density and diversity than normal lung.

The method was immunoSEQ multiplex PCR; TCRdb's version includes in-frame clones alone and lacks a portion of them. The sample has over 30,000 clones, 74% seen once. Remarks on this clone: Its antigen is not identified. This same CDR3 is encoded by further DNA sequences in the sample.

Germline loops: CDR1 MNHEY, CDR2 SVGAGI. The CDR3 has 12 amino acids. V was clipped by 2 bases and J by 1 base, with 2 bases between them. The sample taken for sequencing was FFPE invasive lung adenocarcinoma tissue. This chain joins TRBV6-5 and TRBJ1-1; D uncertain. This TCR was recovered from a person between 55 and 69 years old with lung adenocarcinoma. The CDR3 is CASSYRNTEAFF. The CDR3 coding sequence is TGTGCCAGCAGTTACAGGAACACTGAAGCTTTCTTT.